Following are 2 T cell receptor beta chains from one sample sequenced in a study of cytomegalovirus exposure and HLA in healthy donors. The PCR ran on 60 Vbeta and 13 Jbeta primers. Only in-frame clones appear in the TCRdb table, and some are missing; sequencing was by immunoSEQ multiplex PCR. The sample lists about 170,000 clones, around 80% occurring once. The sequencing sample was made of PBMCs. The receptors here all came from a woman aged 25 to 39 in good health and CMV-seropositive.

On this clone: Distinct nucleotide sequences in the sample also encode this CDR3. This rearrangement joins TRBV18 to TRBJ2-5; D call uncertain. The germline CDR1 and CDR2 sequences are KGHSH and LQKENI. Trimming cost V 3 bases and J 5 bases, with 4 bases left between them. The CDR3 runs 11 residues. The CDR3 region is CASSPAETQYF. CDR3 DNA: TGTGCCAGCTCACCCGCGGAGACCCAGTACTTC.

The chain links TRBV28 to TRBJ2-1; 10 bases align to TRBD2. The CDR3 is 15 amino acids. The junction had 7 bases not matched to a gene; V was cut back by 6 bases and J by 5 bases. Germline CDR1 and CDR2: MDHEN and SYDVKM. The CDR3 nucleotides read TGTGCCAGCAGGGCCGGGACTAGCGCACACAATGAGCAGTTCTTC. It specifies CASRAGTSAHNEQFF.